This entry lists 17 T cell receptor beta chains sequenced from one sample in a study of T cell responses to AZD1222 COVID-19 vaccine. Here immunoSEQ multiplex PCR was the method, and the copy in TCRdb shows in-frame clones only, minus some. The data contain over 100,000 clones, about 86% of them singletons. Sample: peripheral blood, taken on day 0 of AZD1222 vaccination. The receptors derive from an adult in good health.

CDR3 in DNA: TGTGCCAGCAGCCCTACCCTTGAGGATCAGCCCCAGCATTTT. This gives the protein CASSPTLEDQPQHF. The rearrangement uses TRBV7-9 and TRBJ1-5, with D unclear. CDR1 SEHNR and CDR2 FQNEAQ come from the germline V gene (reference sequence). V gave up 5 bases and J gave up 5 bases, with 13 bases separating them. CDR3 length: 14 amino acids.

The rearrangement joins TRBV4-1 to TRBJ2-1; the D is unclear. CDR1 MGHRA and CDR2 YSYEKL come from the germline V gene. The CDR3 contains 14 residues. V dropped 2 bases and J dropped 4 bases, with 9 bases sitting between them. The CDR3 DNA follows: TGCGCCAGCAGCCAATCACAGCTATACAATGAGCAGTTCTTC. Translating it yields CASSQSQLYNEQFF.

The rearrangement uses TRBV7-2 and TRBJ2-5, with 7 bases aligning to TRBD2. J gave up 1 base and V 7 bases, and 15 bases lay outside the gene matches. In germline, CDR1 is SGHTA, CDR2 FQGNSA. CDR3 size: 17 residues. The CDR3 coding sequence is TGTGCCAGCACCCTACCTCTCCAGCGGGGTTCCCAAGAGACCCAGTACTTC. Translated: CASTLPLQRGSQETQYF.

V and J are TRBV28 and TRBJ1-5; 11 bases are shared with TRBD1. The CDR3 sequence is 15 residues long. After removal of 10 bases from V and 4 bases from J, the junction contained 9 bases not matched to a gene. Germline-derived CDR1 and CDR2 are MDHEN and SYDVKM. The CDR3 loop is CATTRDRGINQPQHF. The CDR3 bases are TGTGCCACTACAAGGGACAGGGGGATTAATCAGCCCCAGCATTTT. The variable domain in full, with the rest retrieved from reference TRBV28 and TRBJ1-5, is DVKVTQSSRYLVKRTGEKVFLECVQDMDHENMFWYRQDPGLGLRLIYFSYDVKMKEKGDIPEGYSVSREKKERFSLILESASTNQTSMYLCATTRDRGINQPQHFGDGTRLSIL.

This clone has just a few counts. The chain employs TRBV11-2 and TRBJ2-7; TRBD2 aligns across 12 bases. The germline V gene has CDR1 SGHAT and CDR2 FQNNGV. Trimming removed 1 base from V and 5 bases from J; junction bases left unmatched: 9. This CDR3 has 17 residues. CDR3 nucleotides: TGTGCCAGCAGCTTAGGACGAGGACTAGCGGGAATCAACGAGCAGTACTTC. Its protein is CASSLGRGLAGINEQYF.

This clone was counted only a few times. The chain combines TRBV5-1 with TRBJ2-7; D call uncertain. The CDR3 runs 15 residues. V was cut by 0 bases and J by 2 bases, with 12 bases left in between. In germline, CDR1 is SGHRS, CDR2 YFSETQ. The CDR3 protein is CASSLEGFLTYEQYF. CDR3 bases: TGCGCCAGCAGCTTGGAAGGCTTCCTCACCTACGAGCAGTACTTC.

This chain links TRBV24-1 with TRBJ2-5; D remains unclear. The V gene lost 1 base and the J gene lost 5 bases, with 1 base spanning the gap. The CDR3 has 11 amino acids. CDR1 and CDR2 from the germline V gene are KGHDR and SFDVKD. CDR3 region: CATSDFETQYF. The CDR3, as DNA: TGTGCCACCAGTGATTTCGAGACCCAGTACTTC.

In this sample, this clone turned up a few times. V is TRBV7-2 and J is TRBJ2-7; possible D gene TRBD2, 6 bases. The CDR3 is 16 amino acids. The germline V and J ends were trimmed by 2 bases and 3 bases, with 17 bases remaining between them. Germline CDR1 SGHTA, CDR2 FQGNSA. This CDR3 is CASSLNGAGRYYEQYF. The CDR3 DNA is TGTGCCAGCAGCTTAAACGGGGCGGGAAGATACTACGAGCAGTACTTC.

The chain links TRBV6-5 to TRBJ2-7; D gene uncertain. Germline V gene lookup returns CDR1 MNHEY and CDR2 SVGAGI. Between the trimmed V and J ends, which lost 8 bases and 2 bases, there was a span of 7 bases. This CDR3 comprises 11 residues. CDR3 DNA: TGTGCCAGCCTAGAGGCCTACGAGCAGTACTTC. Residues: CASLEAYEQYF.

The chain employs TRBV24-1 and TRBJ2-5, with a tentative D call TRBD2 (5 bases). The CDR3 runs to 13 residues. CDR1 and CDR2 (germline): KGHDR, SFDVKD. The V end was cut by 9 bases, the J end by 2 bases, with 12 bases between. CDR3 nucleotide sequence: TGTGCCACCTCGGGAAGCAGACAAGAGACCCAGTACTTC. It encodes CATSGSRQETQYF.

This chain uses TRBV12-3 or TRBV12-4 with TRBJ1-5; tentatively, D is TRBD1 (5 bases). V was clipped by 8 bases and J by 0 bases, with 8 bases between them. The CDR3 contains 13 residues. In DNA form, the CDR3 reads TGTGCCAGCCGGGACGGTAGCAATCAGCCCCAGCATTTT. This encodes CASRDGSNQPQHF.

The chain employs TRBV3-1 (or the pseudogene TRBV3-2) and TRBJ2-5; D tentatively fits TRBD1 or TRBD2 (5 bases each). The germline CDR1 and CDR2 sequences are LGHDT and YNNKEL (reference sequence). The CDR3 length is 16 residues. Trimming cost V 6 bases and J 2 bases, with 19 bases left between them. CDR3 sequence (DNA): TGTGCCAGCAGGCAACAGATAGGGGACCTACAAGAGACCCAGTACTTC. This codes for CASRQQIGDLQETQYF.

This chain joins TRBV14 and TRBJ1-1, with D tentatively TRBD1 (6 bases). The CDR3 is 16 amino acids. Deletions cut 0 bases from V and 1 base from J, with 12 bases between. Germline loops: CDR1 SGHDN, CDR2 FVKESK. CDR3 coding DNA: TGTGCCAGCAGCCAAGAAGGGTGGACAGCGAACACTGAAGCTTTCTTT. This translates into CASSQEGWTANTEAFF.

The rearrangement joins TRBV5-1 to TRBJ1-2; D might be TRBD1 (6 bases). V gave up 0 bases and J gave up 3 bases, with 15 bases separating them. The germline CDR1 and CDR2 sequences are SGHRS and YFSETQ. This CDR3 contains 16 residues. CDR3 in amino acids: CASSLDPRGIDYGYTF. In DNA form, the CDR3 reads TGCGCCAGCAGCTTGGATCCGAGGGGGATCGACTATGGCTACACCTTC.

The chain uses TRBV6-5 and TRBJ1-1; no clear D gene. The CDR3 is 15 residues long. Germline V gene lookup returns CDR1 MNHEY and CDR2 SVGAGI. V gave up 0 bases and J gave up 4 bases, with 12 bases separating them. CDR3 sequence reads: CASSYSIYLSTEAFF. CDR3 nucleotide sequence: TGTGCCAGCAGTTACTCGATTTATTTAAGCACTGAAGCTTTCTTT.

This chain joins TRBV7-9 and TRBJ2-7, with 8 bases that match TRBD1. This CDR3 is built from 12 residues. The trim removed 5 bases at V and 6 bases at J, leaving 3 bases unmatched. Germline V gene lookup returns CDR1 SEHNR and CDR2 FQNEAQ (reference sequence). CDR3 residues: CASSQGASEQYF. The CDR3 DNA reads TGTGCCAGCAGCCAGGGGGCCTCCGAGCAGTACTTC. Supplemented by reference TRBV7-9 and TRBJ2-7, the full variable domain reads DTGVSQNPRHKITKRGQNVTFRCDPISEHNRLYWYRQTLGQGPEFLTYFQNEAQLEKSRLLSDRFSAERPKGSFSTLEIQRTEQGDSAMYLCASSQGASEQYFGPGTRLTVT.

This chain connects TRBV6-5 to TRBJ1-5, with a weak D call TRBD1 (6 bases). The germline V gene encodes CDR1 MNHEY and CDR2 SVGAGI. The V and J ends lost 0 bases and 3 bases respectively, with 9 bases between them. The CDR3 has 15 amino acids. The chain's CDR3 is CASSYSQGPNQPQHF. CDR3 bases: TGTGCCAGCAGTTACTCACAGGGACCCAATCAGCCCCAGCATTTT.